Below, 25 T cell receptor beta chains from the same sample are listed, as sequenced in a study of blood T cell repertoires in COVID-19. Method: immunoSEQ multiplex PCR; TCRdb's copy keeps in-frame clones and lacks some. The table lists approximately 300,000 clones, 75% to 95% of them singletons, with approximately 7.5% in the top ten. Input material: peripheral blood. These TCRs come from a woman in her 30s with COVID-19, enrolled during active disease.

This sequence joins TRBV28 and TRBJ1-1; D possibly corresponds to TRBD1 (5 bases). The CDR3 spans 14 residues. Germline assignment: CDR1 MDHEN and CDR2 SYDVKM. Trimming shortened V by 3 bases and J by 3 bases, and 11 bases separated the two germline ends. The DNA for the CDR3 is TGTGCCAGCAGTTTGTTTCGGGGGGACACTGAAGCTTTCTTT. It yields the protein CASSLFRGDTEAFF.

This chain connects TRBV4-3 to TRBJ1-2; D remains ambiguous. V was clipped by 5 bases and J by 6 bases, with 16 bases between them. The CDR3 is 14 amino acids. The germline CDR1 and CDR2 sequences are LGHNA and YSLEER. In DNA form, the CDR3 reads TGCGCCAGCAGCTCAACCAGGAGGGTCGATGGCTACACCTTC. Translated, it gives CASSSTRRVDGYTF.

The chain couples TRBV7-8 to TRBJ2-5; TRBD1 matches at 10 bases. The CDR3 covers 15 residues. Looked up from germline, CDR1 is SGHVS and CDR2 is FQNEAQ. The ends lost 5 bases at V and 3 bases at J; junction bases unmatched: 6. Here the CDR3 reads CASSPAGTGEETQYF. Written as DNA, the CDR3 is TGTGCCAGCAGCCCCGCCGGGACAGGGGAAGAGACCCAGTACTTC. Supplemented by reference TRBV7-8 and TRBJ2-5, the full variable domain reads GAGVSQSPRYKVAKRGQDVALRCDPISGHVSLFWYQQALGQGPEFLTYFQNEAQLDKSGLPSDRFFAERPEGSVSTLKIQRTQQEDSAVYLCASSPAGTGEETQYFGPGTRLLVL.

The V and J genes are TRBV6-2 or TRBV6-3 and TRBJ1-2, with 7 bases aligning to TRBD1. Germline V gene sequence: CDR1 MNHEY, CDR2 SVGEGT. V gave up 2 bases and J gave up 1 base; unmatched junction bases: 4. This CDR3 spans 15 amino acids. DNA of the CDR3: TGTGCCAGCAGTTACCCAGGGACAGTTAACTATGGCTACACCTTC. This translates into CASSYPGTVNYGYTF.

In its sample, this clone was seen once. The chain is built from TRBV25-1 and TRBJ2-1, with 8 bases fitting TRBD2. This CDR3 is built from 18 residues. Germline values: CDR1 MGHDK, CDR2 SYGVNS. J gave up 0 bases and V 1 base, and 8 bases lay outside the gene matches. The CDR3 region is CASSESRMGTSSYNEQFF. Written as DNA, the CDR3 is TGTGCCAGCAGTGAATCCCGCATGGGGACTAGCTCCTACAATGAGCAGTTCTTC. Using reference TRBV25-1 and TRBJ2-1 for the parts outside the CDR3, the full variable domain is EADIYQTPRYLVIGTGKKITLECSQTMGHDKMYWYQQDPGMELHLIHYSYGVNSTEKGDLSSESTVSRIRTEHFPLTLESARPSHTSQYLCASSESRMGTSSYNEQFFGPGTRLTVL.

The chain has TRBV4-2 and TRBJ1-1; D ambiguous. This CDR3 has 15 amino acids. The V and J ends lost 6 bases and 1 base respectively, with 15 bases between them. Germline CDR1 LGHNA, CDR2 YNFKEQ. The CDR3 coding sequence is TGTGCCAGCAGTTCCACCGGGGAATCGAACACTGAAGCTTTCTTT. The encoded protein is CASSSTGESNTEAFF.

The chain has TRBV7-2 and TRBJ2-3; 8 bases fit TRBD2. CDR3 length: 16 amino acids. The J segment lost 3 bases and the V segment lost 4 bases, leaving 9 bases of the junction unmatched. CDR1 is SGHTA and CDR2 is FQGNSA in the germline V gene. The CDR3 loop is CASSYLPGLGTDTQYF. The CDR3, as DNA: TGTGCCAGCAGCTACCTTCCGGGACTAGGAACAGATACGCAGTATTTT.

The genes are TRBV18 and TRBJ2-1; TRBD1 agrees at 9 bases. Germline CDR1 KGHSH, CDR2 LQKENI. Trimming at V came to 3 bases and at J to 9 bases, leaving 9 bases not matched to a gene. The CDR3 loop spans 15 amino acids. Written as DNA, the CDR3 is TGTGCCAGCTCACCTCCGGGACAGGGAAGGGGTGAGCAGTTCTTC. This gives the protein CASSPPGQGRGEQFF.

The chain combines TRBV25-1 with TRBJ2-7; 12 bases fit TRBD1. The CDR3 consists of 17 residues. V was pared by 4 bases and J by 5 bases, with 12 bases of the junction left unmatched. From germline, CDR1 is MGHDK and CDR2 SYGVNS. This CDR3 reads CASSVLAPGQGAHEQYF. In nucleotides, the CDR3 is TGTGCCAGCAGTGTCTTAGCACCGGGACAGGGGGCCCACGAGCAGTACTTC.

A note on this clone: Within the sample, other DNA sequences also encode this same CDR3. The chain has TRBV7-2 and TRBJ2-2; D is perhaps TRBD1 (5 bases). This CDR3 has 14 amino acids. Trimming took off 0 bases at V and 4 bases at J, with 6 bases between the two ends. Germline loops: CDR1 SGHTA, CDR2 FQGNSA. The CDR3, as DNA: TGTGCCAGCAGCTTAGCAGGGGTCACCGGGGAGCTGTTTTTT. Protein product: CASSLAGVTGELFF.

Only a few counts were recorded for this clone. The chain couples TRBV27 to TRBJ1-5; 9 bases are a match to TRBD1. The V gene end was trimmed by 6 bases and the J gene end by 1 base; junction bases not matched to a gene: 7. CDR3 length: 16 amino acids. CDR1 is MNHEY and CDR2 is SMNVEV in the germline V gene (reference sequence). CDR3 residues: CASSPTGGLSNQPQHF. CDR3 sequence (DNA): TGTGCCAGCAGCCCGACAGGGGGATTAAGCAATCAGCCCCAGCATTTT.

Here the CDR3 DNA reads TGCAGTGCTAGTCCCACAGGGTGGGGAAGTGAAAAACTGTTTTTT. Encoded protein: CSASPTGWGSEKLFF. V is TRBV20-1 and J is TRBJ1-4; a possible D gene is TRBD1 (6 bases). Germline assignment: CDR1 DFQATT and CDR2 SNEGSKA (reference sequence). Trimming took 3 bases from V and 7 from J, leaving 18 bases between them. The CDR3 has 15 residues.

V is TRBV7-9 and J is TRBJ2-5; D not resolved. Trimming shortened V by 3 bases and J by 2 bases, and 7 bases separated the two germline ends. The CDR3 runs to 13 residues. CDR1 is SEHNR and CDR2 is FQNEAQ in the germline V gene (reference sequence). The DNA for the CDR3 is TGTGCCAGCAGCTTCGACACACAAGAGACCCAGTACTTC. As protein: CASSFDTQETQYF.

The J gene is TRBJ2-1, the V gene TRBV5-1; TRBD2 matches 10 bases. Germline CDR1 and CDR2: SGHRS and YFSETQ. This CDR3 has 16 amino acids. With 0 bases clipped from V and 5 bases from J, the junction kept 5 bases outside the gene matches. The CDR3 DNA sequence: TGCGCCAGCAGCTTGGGTAGCGGGAGGCAACACAATGAGCAGTTCTTC. This gives the protein CASSLGSGRQHNEQFF.

The chain links TRBV5-1 to TRBJ2-5; 11 bases agree with TRBD2. Per germline, CDR1 SGHRS and CDR2 YFSETQ. V was pared by 5 bases and J by 2 bases, with 11 bases of the junction left unmatched. CDR3 length equals 17 residues. The DNA for the CDR3 is TGCGCCAGCAGTATAAGTCTAGCGGGAGGCGGTCAAGAGACCCAGTACTTC. Its translation is CASSISLAGGGQETQYF.

This rearrangement joins TRBV7-3 to TRBJ2-2; 9 bases are a match to TRBD1. Trimming at V came to 3 bases and at J to 7 bases, leaving 6 bases not matched to a gene. This CDR3 comprises 15 residues. The V gene's germline CDR1 is SGHTA and CDR2 FQGTGA. In nucleotides, the CDR3 is TGTGCCAGCAGCTTGGGGACAGGGTATGGCGGGGAGCTGTTTTTT. Its translation: CASSLGTGYGGELFF.

CDR3 bases: TGTGCCAGCAGCCCCGGGGAGCGGGGAACCTACGAGCAGTACTTC. This sequence encodes CASSPGERGTYEQYF. The chain links TRBV11-2 to TRBJ2-7; 7 bases map to TRBD2. J was trimmed by 2 bases and V by 5 bases; bases with no gene match: 9. The CDR3 consists of 15 residues. The germline CDR1 and CDR2 sequences are SGHAT and FQNNGV.

The rearrangement links TRBV3-1 (or the pseudogene TRBV3-2) to TRBJ2-5; D is possibly TRBD2 (7 bases). This CDR3 spans 14 amino acids. Germline V CDR1 and CDR2: LGHDT, YNNKEL (reference sequence). The V and J ends lost 6 bases and 5 bases respectively, with 16 bases between them. CDR3 loop: CASSPTGREETQYF. The CDR3 coding sequence is TGTGCCAGCAGTCCTACAGGGAGGGAGGAGACCCAGTACTTC.

CDR3 nucleotides: TGTGCCAGTAGTTCAAGGGGGCTGGGGGAGCTGTTTTTT. Encoded protein: CASSSRGLGELFF. The chain couples TRBV19 to TRBJ2-2, with 7 positions matching TRBD1. The V and J ends lost 5 bases and 8 bases, in that order; junction bases with no gene match: 5. Germline V gene lookup returns CDR1 LNHDA and CDR2 SQIVND (reference sequence). The CDR3 sequence is 13 residues long.

This clone was seen more than once but under ten times. The chain joins TRBV2 to TRBJ1-2, with 8 bases aligning to TRBD1. The junction had 2 bases not matched to a gene; V was cut back by 6 bases and J by 5 bases. The length of the CDR3 is 12 residues. Looked up from germline, CDR1 is SNHLY and CDR2 is FYNNEI. The CDR3 region has the DNA TGTGCCAGCAGCCGGGACAGGTATGGCTACACCTTC. Protein: CASSRDRYGYTF.

This chain joins TRBV3-1 (or the pseudogene TRBV3-2) and TRBJ1-5, with TRBD1 matching over 7 bases. Germline CDR1 and CDR2: LGHDT and YNNKEL (reference sequence). The CDR3 spans 14 residues. V was clipped by 2 bases and J by 7 bases; unmatched bases: 5. The CDR3: CASSQNDRVQPQHF. Here the CDR3 DNA reads TGTGCCAGCAGCCAAAATGACAGGGTGCAGCCCCAGCATTTT.

The V and J genes are TRBV4-1 and TRBJ1-2; D may be TRBD1 (6 bases). CDR1 and CDR2 (germline): MGHRA, YSYEKL. Trimming removed 0 bases at V and 7 bases at J, with 12 bases between. The CDR3 totals 14 residues. The CDR3: CASSQDVGARGYTF. The CDR3 bases are TGCGCCAGCAGCCAAGATGTGGGGGCGCGTGGCTACACCTTC.

This chain links TRBV19 with TRBJ1-5; tentatively, D is TRBD1 (5 bases). Germline values: CDR1 LNHDA, CDR2 SQIVND (reference sequence). V lost 1 base, J lost 3 bases, and 7 bases lay in between. The CDR3 extends over 14 amino acids. This CDR3 is CASSIGRVNQPQHF. The CDR3 DNA follows: TGTGCCAGTAGTATAGGCAGGGTCAATCAGCCCCAGCATTTT.

The chain is built from TRBV30 and TRBJ2-7, with 10 bases identical to TRBD1. The CDR3 sequence is 15 residues long. J was trimmed by 4 bases and V by 3 bases; bases with no gene match: 9. Germline V gives CDR1 GTSNPN, CDR2 SVGIG (reference sequence). CDR3 region: CAWRATGTGAYEQYF. DNA for the CDR3: TGTGCCTGGAGAGCGACCGGGACAGGGGCTTACGAGCAGTACTTC. Filled out from reference TRBV30 and TRBJ2-7, the complete variable domain reads SQTIHQWPATLVQPVGSPLSLECTVEGTSNPNLYWYRQAAGRGLQLLFYSVGIGQISSEVPQNLSASRPQDRQFILSSKKLLLSDSGFYLCAWRATGTGAYEQYFGPGTRLTVT.

This clone was seen once. The J gene is TRBJ1-5, the V gene TRBV5-6, with TRBD1 matching over 9 bases. V lost 4 bases, J lost 3 bases, and 5 bases stayed unmatched. This CDR3 has 15 amino acids. Per germline, CDR1 SGHDT and CDR2 YYEEEE. CDR3 loop: CASSTRDRVNQPQHF. The CDR3 nucleotides are TGTGCCAGCAGCACCCGGGACAGGGTCAATCAGCCCCAGCATTTT.